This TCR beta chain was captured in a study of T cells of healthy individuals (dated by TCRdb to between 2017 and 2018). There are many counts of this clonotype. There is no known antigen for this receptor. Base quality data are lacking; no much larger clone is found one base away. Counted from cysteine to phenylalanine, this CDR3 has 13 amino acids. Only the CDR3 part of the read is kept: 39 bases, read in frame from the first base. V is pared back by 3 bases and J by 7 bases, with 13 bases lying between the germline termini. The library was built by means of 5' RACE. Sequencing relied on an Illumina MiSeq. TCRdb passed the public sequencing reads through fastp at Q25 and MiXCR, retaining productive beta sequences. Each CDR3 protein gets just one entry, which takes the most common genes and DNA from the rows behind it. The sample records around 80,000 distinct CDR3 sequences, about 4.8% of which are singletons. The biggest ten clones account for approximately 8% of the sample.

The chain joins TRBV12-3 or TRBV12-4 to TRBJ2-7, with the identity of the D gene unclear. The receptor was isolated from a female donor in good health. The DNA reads TGTGCCAGCAGTTTGGGCTGGGCCGAGGAGCAGTACTTC. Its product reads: CASSLGWAEEQYF.